The entry below gives a single T cell receptor beta chain sequence along with its context. As yet, its antigen is unknown. CDR1 is GTSNPN and CDR2 is SVGIG in the germline V gene (reference sequence). This CDR3 has 13 residues. Trimming left V 1 base short and J 7 bases short, with 13 bases between. Libraries were prepared by immunoSEQ multiplex PCR; TCRdb keeps only in-frame clonotypes and omits some of them. This table has about a million clones, approximately 72% appearing once. This specimen comes from a study of shared clonotypes between healthy human individuals. The study's findings and limits: Rarefaction indicated that sorted-subset sequencing remained incomplete although depth was large.

Subsets obtained from CD4+ cells comprised CD45RA+ naive and CD45RA-negative memory cells. The rearrangement joins TRBV30 to TRBJ1-2, with D possibly TRBD1 on 6 matching bases. Sequences were obtained from memory CD4+ T cells sorted from blood. Described subset: CD45RA-negative fraction. This TCR derives from a man aged 18 to 35 in good health. CDR3 bases: TGTGCCTGGAGTGCCGCGGGGGCGTCTGGCTACACCTTC. It encodes CAWSAAGASGYTF.